The rows below give T cell receptor beta chains drawn from one sample of a study of human thymus T cells. Sequenced by immunoSEQ multiplex PCR; TCRdb stores in-frame clones only, minus some. The data show 55,000 to 70,000 clones, with about 94% seen just once and about 6.5% held by the top ten. The sample was blood. The receptors derive from a boy in the first two years of life with a congenital heart defect but otherwise immunologically healthy. Both conserved end residues are trimmed from each CDR3.

j_gene | v_gene | CDR3aa
TRBJ1-1 | TRBV5-4 | ASSLFGTVALRTEAF
TRBJ1-1 | TRBV27 | ASSFGGKGATEAF
TRBJ1-2 | TRBV4-2 | ASSQDKNYGYT
TRBJ1-5 | TRBV10-3 | AISTDGVSNQPQH
TRBJ2-7 | TRBV5-5 | ASSWGRLYEQY
TRBJ2-7 | TRBV19 | ASSPWTGMHYEQY
TRBJ2-1 | TRBV5-4 | ASSSDSGGYYNEQF
TRBJ2-1 | TRBV4-1 | ASSLTSGSSYNEQF
TRBJ2-7 | TRBV5-4 | ASSFSGGYEQY
TRBJ2-5 | TRBV9 | ASSLWGGETQY
TRBJ2-7 | TRBV11-2 | ASSSSGLASYEQY
TRBJ2-3 | TRBV9 | ASSVTQLSTDTQY
TRBJ1-3 | TRBV25-1 | ASSESWTEGNTIY
TRBJ2-7 | TRBV28 | ASTPDTQSYEQY
TRBJ2-3 | TRBV27 | ATTTGGSIPSTQY
TRBJ2-3 | TRBV7-2 | ASSPQPAGVRSDTQY
TRBJ2-7 | TRBV5-4 | ASSLGAGGYEQY
TRBJ2-6 | TRBV11-2 | ASSTRPGQAGANVLT
TRBJ2-7 | TRBV6-1 | ASSEGDSSYEQY
TRBJ2-1 | TRBV5-4 | ASSFPRGSRTSYNEQF
TRBJ2-7 | TRBV5-6 | ASSFRRGGLGEQY
TRBJ1-2 | TRBV29-1 | SPGQGAYGYT
TRBJ2-1 | TRBV5-1 | ASSLNAGTSGRATFMYNEQF
TRBJ1-2 | TRBV5-1 | ASSLSIGTSGGYT
TRBJ2-2 | TRBV28 | ASKRQGGTGELF
TRBJ2-3 | TRBV5-1 | ASSGESNTDTQY
TRBJ1-6 | TRBV11-1 | ASSSEGSPLH
TRBJ2-1 | TRBV10-3 | AINARDYSYNEQF
TRBJ2-4 | TRBV5-8 | ASSFSGRRNIQY
TRBJ2-2 | TRBV23-1 | ASSHSGTGTGELF
TRBJ1-1 | TRBV7-2 | ASSLYSGPEAF
TRBJ2-7 | TRBV10-3 | ATTIGTPGYEQY
TRBJ2-7 | TRBV4-2 | ASSLRLAGDNEQY
TRBJ2-1 | TRBV5-6 | ASSLQSEQF
TRBJ2-5 | TRBV20-1 | RARGQETQY
TRBJ1-1 | TRBV6-1 | ASSEGLPGTGWFTEAF
TRBJ2-1 | TRBV5-4 | ASSLGLAGGNEQF
TRBJ2-7 | TRBV25-1 | ASSEAGQGARSYEQY
TRBJ2-1 | TRBV18 | ASSPEPGTTYNEQF
TRBJ2-7 | TRBV7-2 | ASSLDAAGPYEQY
TRBJ1-2 | TRBV5-6 | ASSFGSRIAGYT
TRBJ1-2 | TRBV7-2 | ASSLARGAYGYT
TRBJ1-6 | TRBV5-1 | ASSLVHSNSPLH